This is a list of T cell receptor beta chains from one sample in a study of cytomegalovirus exposure and HLA in healthy donors. The method was immunoSEQ multiplex PCR; TCRdb's version includes in-frame clones alone and lacks a portion of them. The data contain fewer than 250,000 clones, approximately 85% of them singletons. Sample: PBMCs. All receptors come from a woman aged 18-30 years in good health and CMV-seronegative. The conserved cysteine and the conserved F or W are not part of the CDR3 here.

V | CDR3
TRBV10-2 | ASSESGLAGSTYNEQF
TRBV5-1 | ASSLSSPYEQY
TRBV9 | ASSGGTGLSYGYT
TRBV30 | AWSRRGTGNTIY
TRBV20-1 | SARESYEQY
TRBV5-1 | ASSPGERVYSQNEQF
TRBV5-1 | ASSSPGGEDSLTGELF
TRBV4-1 | ASSQGLSTTDTQY
TRBV4-1 | ASTLLAGEGRNEQF
TRBV7-2 | ASSFRQGARTQY
TRBV6-4 | ASSERGGHTGELF
TRBV11-3 | ASSLEGRGYTQY
TRBV25-1 | ASTQTGRSNEQY
TRBV27 | ASSFGTGEYEQY
TRBV6-6 | ASSYSLAGAQQF
TRBV6-4 | ASSEGATDTQY
TRBV5-6 | ASSPGRGSYEQY
TRBV27 | ASSSPPTSGGWEQY
TRBV19 | ASSIGGDQETQY
TRBV27 | ASSRLNLATDTQY
TRBV6-5 | ASSYGSGGLAEAF
TRBV27 | ASSLSTSTQETQY